This T cell receptor beta chain was recovered during a study of blood T cell repertoires in COVID-19. Data came from immunoSEQ multiplex PCR; TCRdb stores just in-frame clones and leaves some out. The repertoire holds fewer than 150,000 clones, with nearly 90% as singletons. V lost 5 bases and J lost 7, with 8 bases in between. The germline CDR1 and CDR2 sequences are MNHEY and SVGEGT. The CDR3 length is 11 residues. The rearrangement links TRBV6-2 or TRBV6-3 to TRBJ1-1, with TRBD1 as a possible D gene (5 bases). The sequencing input was peripheral blood. This receptor was taken from a woman between 55 and 75 years old with COVID-19, enrolled during active disease. The CDR3 nucleotides are TGTGCCAGCAGTACAGGTATTGAAGCTTTCTTT. Translated, it gives CASSTGIEAFF.